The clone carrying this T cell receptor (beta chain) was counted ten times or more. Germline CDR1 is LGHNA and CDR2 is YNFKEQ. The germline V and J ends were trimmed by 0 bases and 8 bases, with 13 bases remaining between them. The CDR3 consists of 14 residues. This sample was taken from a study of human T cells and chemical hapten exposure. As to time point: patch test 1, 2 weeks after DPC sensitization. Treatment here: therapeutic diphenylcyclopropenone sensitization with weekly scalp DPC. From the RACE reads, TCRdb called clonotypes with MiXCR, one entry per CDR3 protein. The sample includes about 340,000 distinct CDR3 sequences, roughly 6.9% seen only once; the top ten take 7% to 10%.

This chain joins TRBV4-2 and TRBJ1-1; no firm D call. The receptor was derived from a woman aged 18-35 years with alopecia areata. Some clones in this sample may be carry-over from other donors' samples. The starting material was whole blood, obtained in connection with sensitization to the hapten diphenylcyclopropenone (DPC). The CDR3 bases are TGTGCCAGCAGCCAAGAAAGAGAGAGAGAGGAAGCTTTCTTT. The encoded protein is CASSQEREREEAFF.